A selection of T cell receptor beta chains follows, all from one sample in a study of blood T cell repertoires in COVID-19. Some clones are missing from TCRdb's copy, which holds only in-frame ones; the method was immunoSEQ multiplex PCR. This sample has tens of thousands of clones, with roughly 89% found just once. Specimen: peripheral blood. These receptors came from a woman in her sixties or seventies with acute or convalescent COVID-19. Both conserved end residues are part of each CDR3. The D gene is left open where the match is weak. Rows give clone size only sometimes, using once, few, many, or a class for an expanded clone.

J gene: TRBJ2-1; clone size: NA; D gene: TRBD2; V gene: TRBV19; CDR3 protein: CASSRLAGSYEQFF; CDR3 DNA: TGTGCCAGTAGTAGGCTAGCGGGGTCGTATGAGCAGTTCTTC
J gene: TRBJ2-3; clone size: NA; D gene: NA; V gene: TRBV28; CDR3 protein: CASSSPLSSPHTQYF; CDR3 DNA: TGTGCCAGCAGTTCTCCCCTATCCTCTCCCCATACGCAGTATTTT
J gene: TRBJ1-5; clone size: NA; D gene: NA; V gene: TRBV21-1; CDR3 protein: CASSKDPRVYSNQPQHF; CDR3 DNA: TGTGCCAGCAGCAAAGACCCGAGGGTTTATAGCAATCAGCCCCAGCATTTT
J gene: TRBJ1-6; clone size: NA; D gene: NA; V gene: TRBV2; CDR3 protein: CASSPRRVFNSPLHF; CDR3 DNA: TGTGCCAGCAGCCCTCGTCGGGTGTTTAATTCACCCCTCCACTTT
J gene: TRBJ2-1; clone size: NA; D gene: NA; V gene: TRBV4-1; CDR3 protein: CASSQALGGGRNEQFF; CDR3 DNA: TGCGCCAGCAGCCAAGCACTAGGGGGAGGGCGGAATGAGCAGTTCTTC
J gene: TRBJ2-6; clone size: NA; D gene: NA; V gene: TRBV2; CDR3 protein: CASTKSSGANVLTF; CDR3 DNA: TGTGCCAGCACTAAGTCCTCTGGGGCCAACGTCCTGACTTTC
J gene: TRBJ1-1; clone size: NA; D gene: TRBD1; V gene: TRBV14; CDR3 protein: CASSRRDRGPLNTEAFF; CDR3 DNA: TGTGCCAGCAGCCGGCGGGACAGGGGGCCGTTGAACACTGAAGCTTTCTTT
J gene: TRBJ1-5; clone size: NA; D gene: TRBD1; V gene: TRBV6-2/TRBV6-3; CDR3 protein: CASSSTGGGSNQPQHF; CDR3 DNA: TGTGCCAGCAGTTCTACAGGGGGCGGGAGCAATCAGCCCCAGCATTTT
J gene: TRBJ2-7; clone size: NA; D gene: NA; V gene: TRBV18; CDR3 protein: CASSPPQGTEQYF; CDR3 DNA: TGTGCCAGCTCACCACCGCAGGGTACCGAGCAGTACTTC
J gene: TRBJ2-7; clone size: NA; D gene: TRBD2; V gene: TRBV28; CDR3 protein: CASSPYSSLGLAGGRHEQYF; CDR3 DNA: TGTGCCAGCAGTCCATATTCAAGTTTGGGACTAGCGGGAGGGCGGCACGAGCAGTACTTC
J gene: TRBJ2-3; clone size: once; D gene: NA; V gene: TRBV20-1; CDR3 protein: CSASRYESTDTQYF; CDR3 DNA: TGCAGTGCTAGTCGGTACGAAAGCACAGATACGCAGTATTTT
J gene: TRBJ2-2; clone size: NA; D gene: TRBD2; V gene: TRBV6-1; CDR3 protein: CASSDRTSGSANTGELFF; CDR3 DNA: TGTGCCAGCAGTGACAGGACTAGCGGGAGTGCGAACACCGGGGAGCTGTTTTTT
J gene: TRBJ2-1; clone size: NA; D gene: TRBD2; V gene: TRBV2; CDR3 protein: CASNLAGGTYNEQFF; CDR3 DNA: TGTGCCAGCAACTTAGCGGGGGGAACCTACAATGAGCAGTTCTTC
J gene: TRBJ1-3; clone size: NA; D gene: TRBD1; V gene: TRBV7-9; CDR3 protein: CASSRTGTGEYTIYF; CDR3 DNA: TGTGCCAGCAGCCGCACGGGGACAGGGGAGTACACCATATATTTT
J gene: TRBJ1-1; clone size: NA; D gene: TRBD1; V gene: TRBV7-6; CDR3 protein: CASSQGTGQPEAFF; CDR3 DNA: TGTGCCAGCAGCCAAGGGACAGGGCAGCCTGAAGCTTTCTTT
J gene: TRBJ2-5; clone size: NA; D gene: NA; V gene: TRBV27; CDR3 protein: CASSLLGGKWQETQYF; CDR3 DNA: TGTGCCAGCAGTTTATTGGGGGGAAAGTGGCAAGAGACCCAGTACTTC